The subject of this entry is one T cell receptor (beta chain). TCRdb keeps only in-frame clones here, not all; method: immunoSEQ multiplex PCR. The table has about 140,000 clones, roughly nine tenths seen once. This entry is derived from a study of T cell responses to AZD1222 COVID-19 vaccine. Trimming removed 3 bases at V and 0 bases at J, with 8 bases between. CDR3 length: 14 amino acids. The germline V gene encodes CDR1 LNHDA and CDR2 SQIVND (reference sequence). The source material was peripheral blood, sampled on day 0 of AZD1222 vaccination. This sequence originates from an adult in good health. J is TRBJ1-1 and V is TRBV19; D gene uncertain. The CDR3 spells CASSIRGLNTEAFF. CDR3 sequence (DNA): TGTGCCAGTAGTATCCGGGGTTTGAACACTGAAGCTTTCTTT.